Shown below are 3 T cell receptor beta chains from a single sample sequenced in a study of OX40 agonist ivuxolimab in advanced cancers. Sequencing was performed with immunoSEQ multiplex PCR; in TCRdb, only in-frame clones are kept and a portion is missing. Altogether tens of thousands of clones are present, 90% to 95% being singletons, with the ten largest covering 2.3%. Sequencing was performed on CD4+ or CD8+ T cells sorted from blood, taken in a trial of the OX40 agonist ivuxolimab. These receptors came from an adult with an advanced solid tumor such as melanoma, head and neck, liver or kidney cancer.

The chain is built from TRBV6-5 and TRBJ2-7; no clear D gene. V gave up 0 bases and J gave up 2 bases, with 8 bases separating them. The CDR3 length is 14 residues. Germline V gene sequence: CDR1 MNHEY, CDR2 SVGAGI. CDR3 sequence reads: CASSYSNLAYEQYF. CDR3 coding DNA: TGTGCCAGCAGTTACTCGAACTTGGCCTACGAGCAGTACTTC.

The V and J genes are TRBV5-1 and TRBJ2-3, with TRBD2 matching over 12 bases. Germline CDR1 and CDR2: SGHRS and YFSETQ. J gave up 0 bases and V 4 bases, and 6 bases lay outside the gene matches. The CDR3 is made up of 17 amino acids. This CDR3 reads CASSTGLAGSSTDTQYF. Here the CDR3 DNA reads TGCGCCAGCAGCACTGGACTAGCGGGGTCTAGCACAGATACGCAGTATTTT.

The genes are TRBV19 and TRBJ2-1; D is perhaps TRBD1 (6 bases). The ends were cut back, 2 bases at V and 8 bases at J, with 19 bases in the middle. CDR1 LNHDA and CDR2 SQIVND come from the germline V gene (reference sequence). This CDR3 comprises 16 residues. The CDR3 bases are TGTGCCAGTAGTATATCAGGGGTTGGGGCAAAAGATGAGCAGTTCTTC. Translation: CASSISGVGAKDEQFF.